One and the same sample provided the 28 T cell receptor beta chains below, sequenced in a study of blood T cell repertoires in COVID-19. Profiled with immunoSEQ multiplex PCR; TCRdb holds only in-frame clones, not every one. Here the sample spans about 200,000 clones, roughly 79% being singletons. The material sequenced was peripheral blood. The origin of the receptors is a human donor with acute or convalescent COVID-19. The donor label of this sample is uncertain.

The chain joins TRBV27 to TRBJ2-3, with 11 bases identical to TRBD2. V lost 5 bases, J lost 4 bases, and 8 bases stayed unmatched. This CDR3 is built from 16 residues. Germline V gene sequence: CDR1 MNHEY, CDR2 SMNVEV (reference sequence). In DNA form, the CDR3 reads TGTGCCAGCAGTCCACGCCTACTAGCGGGAGCAGATACGCAGTATTTT. The encoded protein is CASSPRLLAGADTQYF.

V and J are TRBV9 and TRBJ2-1, with TRBD2 identical over 10 bases. Trimming took 4 bases from V and 8 from J; bases not matched to a gene: 9. The CDR3 runs 15 residues. Looked up from germline, CDR1 is SGDLS and CDR2 is YYNGEE. Here the CDR3 DNA reads TGTGCCAGCAGCCCCTGGACTAGCGGAAACGATGAGCAGTTCTTC. Translation: CASSPWTSGNDEQFF. Full variable domain (remainder filled in from reference TRBV9 and TRBJ2-1): DSGVTQTPKHLITATGQRVTLRCSPRSGDLSVYWYQQSLDQGLQFLIQYYNGEERAKGNILERFSAQQFPDLHSELNLSSLELGDSALYFCASSPWTSGNDEQFFGPGTRLTVL.

The genes are TRBV6-1 and TRBJ1-5, with 7 bases lining up with TRBD1. V lost 2 bases and J lost 5; bases outside the gene matches: 15. Germline V gives CDR1 MNHNS, CDR2 SASEGT. The CDR3 loop spans 18 amino acids. Written as DNA, the CDR3 is TGTGCCAGCAGTGAAAGGCAACCGGGACAGACGCCTTATCAGCCCCAGCATTTT. This gives the protein CASSERQPGQTPYQPQHF.

The V gene is TRBV7-8, the J gene TRBJ1-6, with a possible D match to TRBD1 (6 bases). V was cut by 6 bases and J by 7 bases, with 10 bases left in between. Germline-derived CDR1 and CDR2 are SGHVS and FQNEAQ. The CDR3 length is 13 residues. The CDR3 region is CASSPDRNSPLHF. As DNA, the CDR3 is TGTGCCAGCAGTCCCGACAGGAATTCACCCCTCCACTTT.

A note on this clone: Other DNA sequences in the sample encode the same CDR3. The V and J genes are TRBV18 and TRBJ1-1; D call uncertain. The CDR3 covers 13 residues. V was trimmed by 3 bases and J by 3 bases, leaving 8 bases between them. Germline V CDR1 and CDR2: KGHSH, LQKENI. The CDR3 here is CASSPRGDTEAFF. The CDR3 nucleotides are TGTGCCAGCTCACCGCGAGGAGACACTGAAGCTTTCTTT.

The chain recombines TRBV7-9 with TRBJ1-3, with D possibly matching TRBD1 (6 bases). This CDR3 has 15 amino acids. Trimming pared 5 bases from V and 2 bases from J, leaving 13 bases between. Germline V gene lookup returns CDR1 SEHNR and CDR2 FQNEAQ (reference sequence). The CDR3 nucleotides read TGTGCCAGCAGCGTCGGACAGCCCGCTGGAAACACCATATATTTT. This encodes CASSVGQPAGNTIYF.

This sequence joins TRBV10-3 and TRBJ2-7; D not certain. Per germline, CDR1 ENHRY and CDR2 SYGVKD. Trimming took off 4 bases at V and 2 bases at J, with 9 bases between the two ends. The CDR3 runs 13 residues. The CDR3 DNA follows: TGTGCCATCAGTGGTGCCGCAGCCTACGAGCAGTACTTC. Protein sequence: CAISGAAAYEQYF.

This clone was detected a few times. Other DNA sequences within the sample encode an identical CDR3. For the CDR3, the DNA is TGTGCCAGCAGTTACGGCCGCGGGACCTACGAGCAGTACTTC. Translated, it gives CASSYGRGTYEQYF. This chain joins TRBV6-5 and TRBJ2-7; D might be TRBD2 (6 bases). This CDR3 spans 14 amino acids. V gave up 2 bases and J gave up 2 bases, with 10 bases separating them. Germline V gene lookup returns CDR1 MNHEY and CDR2 SVGAGI.

This chain uses TRBV3-1 (or the pseudogene TRBV3-2) with TRBJ2-3, with a weak D call TRBD2 (5 bases). From germline, CDR1 is LGHDT and CDR2 YNNKEL (reference sequence). This CDR3 is built from 14 residues. V lost 2 bases and J lost 6, with 12 bases in between. The CDR3 DNA is TGTGCCAGCAGCCAAAGGAGGCCTCCGGATACGCAGTATTTT. Translation: CASSQRRPPDTQYF.

The chain is built from TRBV5-1 and TRBJ2-2; 14 positions match TRBD2. Trimming at V came to 4 bases and at J to 1 base, leaving 9 bases not matched to a gene. CDR1 and CDR2 (germline): SGHRS, YFSETQ. CDR3 length equals 19 residues. Written as DNA, the CDR3 is TGCGCCAGCAGCGGATCGGGACTAGCGGGAGTCGGGAACACCGGGGAGCTGTTTTTT. Translation gives CASSGSGLAGVGNTGELFF.

The chain is built from TRBV15 and TRBJ2-3, with 10 bases lining up with TRBD2. The V gene's germline CDR1 is LNHNV and CDR2 YYDKDF (reference sequence). V shed 0 bases and J 5 bases; nucleotides not matched to a gene: 8. The CDR3 runs to 17 residues. The CDR3 sequence: CATSRDVASGSIDTQYF. CDR3 nucleotides: TGTGCCACCAGCAGAGATGTGGCTAGCGGGAGTATAGATACGCAGTATTTT.

As regards this clone: At one of its ends the junction is not consistent with the germline gene, which may arise from a read error. As DNA, the CDR3 is TGTGCCAGCAGCTTAGATCCCAGGGCCTCCCATCTTTTT. It codes for CASSLDPRASHLF. V gene TRBV11-2 combines with J gene TRBJ1-3; D perhaps matches TRBD1 (5 bases). The CDR3 is 13 residues long. CDR1 is SGHAT and CDR2 is FQNNGV in the germline V gene.

The rearrangement uses TRBV5-1 and TRBJ2-5; 8 bases match TRBD2. V lost 0 bases and J lost 4; bases outside the gene matches: 5. This CDR3 contains 15 residues. Germline V gene lookup returns CDR1 SGHRS and CDR2 YFSETQ. CDR3 in amino acids: CASSLDPGGIETQYF. The CDR3 region has the DNA TGCGCCAGCAGCTTGGATCCGGGAGGGATAGAGACCCAGTACTTC.

The chain joins TRBV29-1 to TRBJ1-2; unclear D gene. Germline assignment: CDR1 SQVTM and CDR2 ANQGSEA. Trimming removed 4 bases at V and 6 bases at J, with 6 bases between. The CDR3 is 10 residues long. The CDR3 loop is CSVGSDGYTF. The CDR3 nucleotides read TGCAGCGTTGGGTCAGATGGCTACACCTTC.

The chain has TRBV7-2 and TRBJ2-5; D not resolved. Trimming pared 3 bases from V and 5 bases from J, leaving 10 bases between. The CDR3 has 13 residues. Germline values: CDR1 SGHTA, CDR2 FQGNSA. The CDR3 DNA sequence: TGTGCCAGCAGCTTCCAGGATATGGAGACCCAGTACTTC. Translating gives CASSFQDMETQYF.

J is TRBJ1-1 and V is TRBV7-2; D gene uncertain. The CDR3 totals 14 residues. V lost 3 bases, J lost 3 bases, and 11 bases lay in between. Germline CDR1 reads SGHTA; CDR2 reads FQGNSA. As DNA, the CDR3 is TGTGCCAGCAGCTTCCGAGGGATCTACACTGAAGCTTTCTTT. This codes for CASSFRGIYTEAFF.

The chain combines TRBV10-3 with TRBJ2-7, with a weak D call TRBD1 (6 bases). The germline V gene encodes CDR1 ENHRY and CDR2 SYGVKD. The CDR3 totals 13 residues. Trimming took off 10 bases at V and 6 bases at J, with 19 bases between the two ends. CDR3 nucleotides: TGTGCCACCAGACCGGGACAAAGTCTCGAGCAGTACTTC. This translates into CATRPGQSLEQYF.

The chain links TRBV7-2 to TRBJ2-7; 8 positions match TRBD2. The trim removed 0 bases at V and 1 base at J, leaving 5 bases unmatched. The CDR3 consists of 16 residues. Germline-derived CDR1 and CDR2 are SGHTA and FQGNSA. This chain's CDR3 is CASSLAPLAGSYEQYF. CDR3 bases: TGTGCCAGCAGCTTAGCGCCGTTAGCGGGGTCCTACGAGCAGTACTTC. Using reference TRBV7-2 and TRBJ2-7 for the parts outside the CDR3, the full variable domain is GAGVSQSPSNKVTEKGKDVELRCDPISGHTALYWYRQSLGQGLEFLIYFQGNSAPDKSGLPSDRFSAERTGGSVSTLTIQRTQQEDSAVYLCASSLAPLAGSYEQYFGPGTRLTVT.

The rearrangement joins TRBV29-1 to TRBJ1-1; D uncertain. From germline, CDR1 is SQVTM and CDR2 ANQGSEA. The CDR3 is made up of 13 amino acids. The V end was cut by 3 bases, the J end by 0 bases, with 8 bases between. The CDR3 is CSVERPLNTEAFF. The CDR3 DNA sequence: TGCAGCGTTGAGAGGCCGCTGAACACTGAAGCTTTCTTT.

The J gene is TRBJ1-1, the V gene TRBV3-1 (or the pseudogene TRBV3-2), with 11 positions matching TRBD1. In germline, CDR1 is LGHDT, CDR2 YNNKEL (reference sequence). There are 15 residues in the CDR3. V was clipped by 3 bases and J by 5 bases; unmatched bases: 5. The CDR3, as DNA: TGTGCCAGCAGCCAGAGGACAGGGGGCAGAACTGAAGCTTTCTTT. This encodes CASSQRTGGRTEAFF.

V is TRBV2 and J is TRBJ1-5, with D hard to call. This CDR3 contains 15 residues. V shed 1 base and J shed 3 bases, with 10 bases lying between them. Germline lookup yields CDR1 SNHLY and CDR2 FYNNEI. CDR3: CASSEGEAANQPQHF. The CDR3 DNA reads TGTGCCAGCAGTGAAGGGGAGGCGGCCAATCAGCCCCAGCATTTT. Using reference TRBV2 and TRBJ1-5 for the parts outside the CDR3, the full variable domain is EPEVTQTPSHQVTQMGQEVILRCVPISNHLYFYWYRQILGQKVEFLVSFYNNEISEKSEIFDDQFSVERPDGSNFTLKIRSTKLEDSAMYFCASSEGEAANQPQHFGDGTRLSIL.

This clone was seen more than once but under ten times. This chain connects TRBV7-9 to TRBJ2-1; 10 bases map to TRBD2. The CDR3 totals 16 residues. The V segment lost 1 base and the J segment 6 bases; nucleotides outside the gene matches: 6. Germline V lookup: CDR1 SEHNR, CDR2 FQNEAQ (reference sequence). The CDR3 spells CASSLVTSGIGNEQFF. The CDR3 DNA reads as TGTGCCAGCAGCTTAGTCACTAGCGGGATAGGCAATGAGCAGTTCTTC.

In nucleotides, the CDR3 is TGTGCCAGCACCACAGGGGCTGGTAATTCACCCCTCCACTTT. Translating gives CASTTGAGNSPLHF. The gene calls are TRBV2 and TRBJ1-6; 7 bases agree with TRBD1. V was clipped by 7 bases and J by 6 bases; unmatched bases: 6. Germline V gives CDR1 SNHLY, CDR2 FYNNEI. This CDR3 has 14 residues. The full variable domain, rest sourced from reference TRBV2 and TRBJ1-6, is EPEVTQTPSHQVTQMGQEVILRCVPISNHLYFYWYRQILGQKVEFLVSFYNNEISEKSEIFDDQFSVERPDGSNFTLKIRSTKLEDSAMYFCASTTGAGNSPLHFGNGTRLTVT.

This clone occurred a few times. The rearrangement uses TRBV5-4 and TRBJ1-6; TRBD1 aligns across 8 bases. The CDR3 has 17 amino acids. V shed 4 bases and J 0 bases; nucleotides not matched to a gene: 6. Germline CDR1 and CDR2: SGHNT and YYREEE (reference sequence). The CDR3 loop is CASSITGGPSYNSPLHF. The CDR3 DNA follows: TGTGCCAGCAGCATAACAGGGGGTCCCTCCTATAATTCACCCCTCCACTTT.

This clone was seen only a few times. The CDR3: CASSPFPRTGGKNEKLFF. The CDR3 DNA reads TGTGCCAGCAGCCCATTCCCCCGGACAGGCGGAAAGAATGAAAAACTGTTTTTT. V gene TRBV11-2 combines with J gene TRBJ1-4; 7 bases match TRBD1. The CDR3 spans 18 residues. Germline V gene sequence: CDR1 SGHAT, CDR2 FQNNGV. V shed 5 bases, J shed 5 bases, and the junction held 17 bases outside the gene matches.

The V and J genes are TRBV6-5 and TRBJ2-1; TRBD2 agrees at 10 bases. Germline assignment: CDR1 MNHEY and CDR2 SVGAGI. The V segment lost 3 bases and the J segment 4 bases; nucleotides outside the gene matches: 6. This CDR3 is 16 amino acids long. The chain's CDR3 is CASSYSGTSAYNEQFF. As DNA, the CDR3 is TGTGCCAGCAGTTATTCCGGGACTAGCGCTTACAATGAGCAGTTCTTC.

The sample holds a few counts of this clone. The chain employs TRBV6-5 and TRBJ2-3, with 10 bases identical to TRBD2. The CDR3 loop spans 16 amino acids. J gave up 6 bases and V 1 base, and 7 bases lay outside the gene matches. The germline gives CDR1 MNHEY, CDR2 SVGAGI. The CDR3 nucleotides read TGTGCCAGCAGTTACTTCCCTAGCGGGGGTGGCGATACGCAGTATTTT. This encodes CASSYFPSGGGDTQYF.

This clone is a singleton in its sample. The chain recombines TRBV24-1 with TRBJ2-1; TRBD2 matches at 11 bases. Germline values: CDR1 KGHDR, CDR2 SFDVKD. The CDR3 covers 14 residues. Unmatched junction bases numbered 8, after V lost 9 bases and J lost 8 bases. CDR3 in amino acids: CATDSGRGTDEQFF. Written as DNA, the CDR3 is TGTGCCACCGATAGCGGGAGGGGAACGGATGAGCAGTTCTTC.